The entry below describes one T cell receptor (beta chain). Its antigen is unknown. The CDR3 covers 16 residues. Per germline, CDR1 SEHNR and CDR2 FQNEAQ (reference sequence). V was pared by 5 bases and J by 2 bases, with 7 bases of the junction left unmatched. This sample was taken from a study of OX40 agonist ivuxolimab in advanced cancers. Study observations and caveats: Expanded clones belonging to CD8+ T cells outnumbered, on average, those of CD4+.

Measured with immunoSEQ multiplex PCR; TCRdb has only the in-frame clones, and not every one. The repertoire holds just under 75,000 clones, with about 90% as singletons. Collection of blood occurred at baseline, at cycle 4 day 1, and at cycle 7 day 1. Sequencing was performed on CD4+ or CD8+ T cells sorted from blood, taken in a trial of the OX40 agonist ivuxolimab. This TCR was recovered from an adult with an advanced solid tumor such as melanoma, head and neck, liver or kidney cancer. V usage is TRBV7-9 and J usage is TRBJ2-3, with 10 nucleotides matching TRBD2. The CDR3 sequence is CASSPGTSELTDTQYF. CDR3 nucleotide sequence: TGTGCCAGCAGCCCCGGGACTAGCGAACTCACAGATACGCAGTATTTT. The whole variable domain, remainder taken from reference TRBV7-9 and TRBJ2-3, is DTGVSQNPRHKITKRGQNVTFRCDPISEHNRLYWYRQTLGQGPEFLTYFQNEAQLEKSRLLSDRFSAERPKGSFSTLEIQRTEQGDSAMYLCASSPGTSELTDTQYFGPGTRLTVL.